This TCR beta chain was profiled in a study of cytomegalovirus exposure and HLA in healthy donors. Overall study: It was reported in a later analysis that the approximately 120 validation repertoires used the same platform as the roughly 640 first-cohort repertoires. Whole-study results and caveats: Most TCR sequences proved rare, with some public TCRs found in many donors. According to a subsequent analysis, TCR clusters identified in the first cohort showed a tendency to co-occur across the roughly 130 validation repertoires.

Trimming took off 1 base at V and 1 base at J, with 11 bases between the two ends. Germline V CDR1 and CDR2: SGHNT, YYREEE (reference sequence). The CDR3 runs 15 residues. Repertoires were generated with immunoSEQ multiplex PCR, while TCRdb's copy carries only in-frame clones and drops some. This repertoire shows about 160,000 clones, about 90% found once; its top ten account for 10% to 13%. About this clone itself: Antigen specificity is unknown.

The TCR was taken from a young woman in good health and CMV-seropositive. The material sequenced was PBMCs. The genes are TRBV5-4 and TRBJ2-5; a weak D match, TRBD1 (6 bases). CDR3 sequence: CASSLFMDSQETQYF. The CDR3 region has the DNA TGTGCCAGCAGCTTGTTCATGGACAGCCAAGAGACCCAGTACTTC.